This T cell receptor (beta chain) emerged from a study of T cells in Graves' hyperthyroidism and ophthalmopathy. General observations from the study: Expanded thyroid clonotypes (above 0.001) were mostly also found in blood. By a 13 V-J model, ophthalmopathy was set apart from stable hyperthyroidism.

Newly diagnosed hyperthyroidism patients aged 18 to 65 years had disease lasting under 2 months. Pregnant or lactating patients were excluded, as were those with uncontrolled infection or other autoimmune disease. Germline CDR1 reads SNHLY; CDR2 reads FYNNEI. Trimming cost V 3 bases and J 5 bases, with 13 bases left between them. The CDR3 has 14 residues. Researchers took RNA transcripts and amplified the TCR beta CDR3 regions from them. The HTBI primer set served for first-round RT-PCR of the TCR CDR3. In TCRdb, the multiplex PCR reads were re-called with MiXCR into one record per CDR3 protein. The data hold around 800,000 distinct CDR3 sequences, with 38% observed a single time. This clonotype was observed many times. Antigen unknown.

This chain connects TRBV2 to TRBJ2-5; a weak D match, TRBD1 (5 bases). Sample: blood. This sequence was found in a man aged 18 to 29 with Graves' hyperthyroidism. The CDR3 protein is CASSEGLESETQYF. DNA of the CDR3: TGTGCCAGCAGTGAGGGGCTAGAATCGGAGACCCAGTACTTC.